Included here is one T cell receptor (beta chain) sequence, with context. Between the trimmed V and J ends, which lost 2 bases and 1 base, there was a span of 18 bases. In germline, CDR1 is MNHEY, CDR2 SVGEGT. CDR3 size: 18 residues. These data are taken from a study of blood T cell repertoires in COVID-19. Study in general: In each case, the material was cDNA or gDNA derived from T cells, B-cell-depleted T cells, or PBMCs.

Here immunoSEQ multiplex PCR was the method, and the copy in TCRdb shows in-frame clones only, minus some. The repertoire has roughly 200,000 clones, under 90% of them found once; the top ten carry about 7%. The specimen was peripheral blood. The receptor comes from a man aged 40-49 years with acute or convalescent COVID-19. The J gene is TRBJ1-5, the V gene TRBV6-2 or TRBV6-3; D is unresolved. In nucleotides, the CDR3 is TGTGCCAGCAGTTACACCAAGGGAGGCACAGTAAGCAATCAGCCCCAGCATTTT. Its protein product is CASSYTKGGTVSNQPQHF.